This T cell receptor (beta chain) is from a study of control samples from healthy donors and cancer patients. CDR1 is SGHTA and CDR2 is FQGNSA in the germline V gene. CDR3 size: 13 residues. Trimming removed 0 bases from V and 5 bases from J, with 5 bases in between. Assay used: immunoSEQ multiplex PCR; TCRdb lists only in-frame clones, some missing. The sample carries 98,000 or so clones, approximately 80% recorded once. The J gene is TRBJ1-3, the V gene TRBV7-2; D is ambiguous. Sequencing was carried out using blood. This TCR was sampled from a woman aged 25 to 39 in good health. The CDR3 DNA reads TGTGCCAGCAGCTTAGCGGCAAGAAACACCATATATTTT. It specifies CASSLAARNTIYF.